The 28 T cell receptor gamma chains listed next were all sequenced from one sample in a study of gamma-delta chains in newborns, infants, children. TCRdb re-called clones from the reads using CATT. The table records some 1,300 gamma-chain clones, around three fifths of them present only once. The sequencing input was blood. Receptor source: a child who was a newborn, infant or young child, either healthy, febrile or measles-vaccinated (not recorded which).

V usage is TRGV9 and J usage is TRGJ1 or TRGJ2. No J segment appears in TCRdb, so it was assigned here by matching the sequence to germline. The CDR3 length is 12 residues. Germline V gives CDR1 GITISATS, CDR2 ISYDGTV (reference sequence). Trimming took 0 bases from V and 7 from J; bases not matched to a gene: 3. The CDR3 sequence is CALWEVQYKKLF. The CDR3 region has the DNA TGTGCCTTGTGGGAGGTGCAATATAAGAAACTCTTT.

With respect to this clone: A much bigger clone sits one base away, suggesting this may be a read error. Other DNA sequences in this specimen translate into the identical CDR3. The rearrangement links TRGV9 to TRGJP. The J gene, missing from TCRdb, was assigned here through DNA to germline matching. V shed 0 bases and J 2 bases; nucleotides not matched to a gene: 1. Germline V gene lookup returns CDR1 GITISATS and CDR2 ISYDGTV (reference sequence). The CDR3 has 17 residues. CDR3 loop: CALWEVRQELGKKIKVF. CDR3 coding DNA: TGTGCCTTGTGGGAGGTGAGGCAAGAGTTGGGCAAAAAAATCAAGGTATTT.

The chain is built from TRGV8 and TRGJ1 or TRGJ2. Germline matching of the DNA provided the J gene here, since TCRdb leaves it blank. The CDR3 extends over 17 amino acids. Germline-derived CDR1 and CDR2 are VENAVY and YDSYNSRV. The ends lost 3 bases at V and 12 bases at J; junction bases unmatched: 26. The CDR3 here is CATWDRRIPAGNVPKLF. As DNA, the CDR3 is TGTGCCACCTGGGATCGCCGAATTCCGGCTGGGAACGTACCGAAACTCTTT.

The genes are TRGV9 and TRGJ1 or TRGJ2. The J gene is not listed in TCRdb, so it was assigned here from a DNA match to germline. Germline CDR1 and CDR2: GITISATS and ISYDGTV (reference sequence). The junction had 12 bases not matched to a gene; V was cut back by 5 bases and J by 8 bases. The CDR3 has 13 amino acids. The CDR3 spells CALWGDYPNKKLF. CDR3 nucleotides: TGTGCCTTGTGGGGGGACTACCCGAATAAGAAACTCTTT.

The count of this clone is one. A read error may produce the germline difference seen at one junction end. Different DNA sequences within this sample yield the same CDR3. CDR3: CALWEVHLFKKLF. Here the CDR3 DNA reads TGTGCCCTGTGGGAGGTGCACCTTTTTAAGAAACTCTTT. This chain uses TRGV9 with TRGJ1 or TRGJ2. Because TCRdb records no J gene, it was assigned here through a match of the DNA to germline. This CDR3 region has 13 residues. In germline, CDR1 is GITISATS, CDR2 ISYDGTV (reference sequence).

This chain connects TRGV2 to TRGJ1 or TRGJ2. The J gene was missing in TCRdb and was found by matching the end of the DNA to germline. The V segment lost 3 bases and the J segment 4 bases; nucleotides outside the gene matches: 0. The CDR3 contains 11 residues. Germline CDR1 is EGSNGY and CDR2 is YDSYNSKV. The CDR3 sequence: CATWDYYKKLF. The CDR3 DNA reads TGTGCCACCTGGGACTATTATAAGAAACTCTTT.

About this clone: The sample has other DNA sequences that encode this CDR3 too. The chain joins TRGV9 to TRGJ1 or TRGJ2. In the absence of a J gene in TCRdb, the DNA was matched to germline to assign it here. Germline V lookup: CDR1 GITISATS, CDR2 ISYDGTV (reference sequence). The CDR3 consists of 13 residues. V shed 0 bases, J shed 9 bases, and the junction held 8 bases outside the gene matches. The CDR3 bases are TGTGCCTTGTGGGAGGTGCACCTTTTTAAGAAACTCTTT. Amino acid sequence: CALWEVHLFKKLF.

Points on this clone: A much bigger clone sits one base away, suggesting this may be a read error. The sample contains more than one DNA sequence encoding this CDR3. The rearrangement links TRGV9 to TRGJP. TCRdb offers no J gene call, so here the DNA was matched to germline to obtain one. Per the germline V gene, CDR1 is GITISATS and CDR2 is ISYDGTV (reference sequence). Trimming cost V 4 bases and J 7 bases; bases outside gene matches: 4. The CDR3 has 15 amino acids. CDR3 in amino acids: CALWEAELGKKIKVF. The CDR3 DNA is TGTGCCTTGTGGGAAGCGGAGTTGGGCAAAAAAATCAAGGTATTT.

This clone has a handful of counts. The same CDR3 is also encoded by other DNA sequences in this sample. The V gene is TRGV9, the J gene TRGJP. TCRdb leaves out the J gene; it was filled in here by matching the DNA to germline. Germline values: CDR1 GITISATS, CDR2 ISYDGTV (reference sequence). This CDR3 has 15 amino acids. The V segment lost 6 bases and the J segment 4 bases; nucleotides outside the gene matches: 3. CDR3 sequence reads: CALWTQELGKKIKVF. The CDR3 region has the DNA TGTGCCTTGTGGACCCAAGAGTTGGGCAAAAAAATCAAGGTATTT.

This clone was found a few times. This specimen includes other DNA sequences encoding the same CDR3. The rearrangement uses TRGV9 and TRGJP. Assignment of the J gene here rests on matching the DNA to germline, because TCRdb gives none. The ends lost 4 bases at V and 4 bases at J; junction bases unmatched: 4. This CDR3 is 16 amino acids long. Germline V gives CDR1 GITISATS, CDR2 ISYDGTV (reference sequence). As DNA, the CDR3 is TGTGCCTTGTGGGAAAAACAAGAGTTGGGCAAAAAAATCAAGGTATTT. This codes for CALWEKQELGKKIKVF.

The V gene is TRGV5, the J gene TRGJ1 or TRGJ2. The J gene is not listed in TCRdb, so it was assigned here from a DNA match to germline. Trimming removed 0 bases from V and 8 bases from J; junction bases left unmatched: 1. CDR1 and CDR2 from the germline V gene are VINAFY and YDVSNSKD. The CDR3 loop spans 11 amino acids. CDR3 sequence reads: CATWDRHKKLF. The CDR3 DNA reads TGTGCCACCTGGGACAGGCATAAGAAACTCTTT.

The chain links TRGV9 to TRGJ1 or TRGJ2. Per the germline V gene, CDR1 is GITISATS and CDR2 is ISYDGTV (reference sequence). CDR3 length: 11 residues. Trimming cost V 8 bases and J 4 bases; bases outside gene matches: 5. CDR3 sequence (DNA): TGTGCCTTGTTGTGGTATTATAAGAAACTCTTT. Translating gives CALLWYYKKLF.

This clone came up a few times. The chain employs TRGV9 and TRGJP1. Since TCRdb gives no J gene, matching the DNA to germline was used here to assign it. With V trimmed by 4 bases and J by 12 bases, 11 bases remained unmatched. Germline values: CDR1 GITISATS, CDR2 ISYDGTV (reference sequence). The CDR3 has 13 amino acids. Here the CDR3 DNA reads TGTGCCTTGTGGGACCGTCGGCAGCGGTTCAAGATATTT. Its protein is CALWDRRQRFKIF.

The chain is built from TRGV4 and TRGJP1. Here the J gene came from matching the DNA to germline, since TCRdb omits it. The CDR3 covers 13 residues. J was trimmed by 1 base and V by 6 bases; bases with no gene match: 2. Germline V gene lookup returns CDR1 EGSTGY and CDR2 YDSYTSSV. CDR3 amino acids: CATWLTTGWFKIF. The CDR3 coding sequence is TGTGCCACCTGGCTTACCACTGGTTGGTTCAAGATATTT.

A few counts support this clone. A read error likely explains this, since a far larger clone differs by one base. Other DNA variants within this sample encode the same CDR3. The chain recombines TRGV9 with TRGJP. Matching the DNA to germline supplied the J gene, which TCRdb does not give. Germline CDR1 reads GITISATS; CDR2 reads ISYDGTV (reference sequence). This CDR3 comprises 16 residues. The ends lost 0 bases at V and 7 bases at J; junction bases unmatched: 3. CDR3 DNA sequence: TGTGCCTTGTGGGAGGTGCATGAGTTGGGCAAAAAAATCAAGGTATTT. Its protein is CALWEVHELGKKIKVF.

The chain recombines TRGV9 with TRGJP. As TCRdb names no J gene, one was assigned here on the basis of a DNA match to germline. Germline-derived CDR1 and CDR2 are GITISATS and ISYDGTV (reference sequence). The V and J ends lost 0 bases and 7 bases, in that order; junction bases with no gene match: 12. CDR3 length equals 19 residues. CDR3 region: CALWEVHPQDELGKKIKVF. The CDR3 DNA is TGTGCCTTGTGGGAGGTGCACCCTCAAGATGAGTTGGGCAAAAAAATCAAGGTATTT.

The chain has TRGV5 and TRGJ1 or TRGJ2. TCRdb supplies no J gene; here it was assigned by aligning the nucleotide sequence to germline. Germline-derived CDR1 and CDR2 are VINAFY and YDVSNSKD. The ends lost 0 bases at V and 6 bases at J; junction bases unmatched: 8. The CDR3 is 14 residues long. CDR3 residues: CATWDRRLPYKKLF. CDR3 sequence (DNA): TGTGCCACCTGGGACAGGCGGTTACCTTATAAGAAACTCTTT.

The chain links TRGV9 to TRGJP. Matching the DNA to germline supplied the J gene, which TCRdb does not give. Germline CDR1 reads GITISATS; CDR2 reads ISYDGTV (reference sequence). V was pared by 2 bases and J by 12 bases, with 10 bases of the junction left unmatched. The length of the CDR3 is 16 residues. The CDR3 sequence: CALWEAQYEGKKIKVF. DNA of the CDR3: TGTGCCTTGTGGGAGGCGCAGTATGAGGGCAAAAAAATCAAGGTATTT.

The V and J genes are TRGV3 and TRGJ1 or TRGJ2. TCRdb supplies no J gene; here it was assigned by aligning the nucleotide sequence to germline. The CDR3 runs 11 residues. CDR1 and CDR2 from the germline V gene are VTNTFY and YDVSTARD (reference sequence). After removal of 3 bases from V and 11 bases from J, the junction contained 7 bases not matched to a gene. CDR3 residues: CATWDVKEKLF. CDR3 in DNA: TGTGCCACCTGGGACGTAAAGGAGAAACTCTTT.

V gene TRGV4 combines with J gene TRGJP1. Here the J gene came from matching the DNA to germline, since TCRdb omits it. Germline V gene sequence: CDR1 EGSTGY, CDR2 YDSYTSSV. CDR3 length: 11 amino acids. V shed 9 bases and J 4 bases; nucleotides not matched to a gene: 2. In DNA form, the CDR3 reads TGTGCCACCCGCACTGGTTGGTTCAAGATATTT. Translating it yields CATRTGWFKIF.

The V and J genes are TRGV9 and TRGJ1 or TRGJ2. Since TCRdb gives no J gene, matching the DNA to germline was used here to assign it. J was trimmed by 3 bases and V by 6 bases; bases with no gene match: 5. The CDR3 is 12 amino acids. Germline V gene sequence: CDR1 GITISATS, CDR2 ISYDGTV (reference sequence). In DNA form, the CDR3 reads TGTGCCTTGTGGCCCGTTTATTATAAGAAACTCTTT. Protein: CALWPVYYKKLF.

In this sample, this clone turned up a few times. Other DNA variants within this sample encode the same CDR3. V gene TRGV9 combines with J gene TRGJP. No J gene is reported in TCRdb; it was inferred here by comparing the DNA with germline. Germline CDR1 and CDR2: GITISATS and ISYDGTV (reference sequence). There are 16 residues in the CDR3. With 1 base clipped from V and 7 bases from J, the junction kept 4 bases outside the gene matches. The CDR3, as DNA: TGTGCCTTGTGGGAGGTTTCCGAGTTGGGCAAAAAAATCAAGGTATTT. This encodes CALWEVSELGKKIKVF.

This sequence joins TRGV3 and TRGJ1 or TRGJ2. Because TCRdb records no J gene, it was assigned here through a match of the DNA to germline. V was pared by 3 bases and J by 6 bases, with 8 bases of the junction left unmatched. The CDR3 is made up of 13 amino acids. Looked up from germline, CDR1 is VTNTFY and CDR2 is YDVSTARD (reference sequence). In DNA, the CDR3 is TGTGCCACCTGGGACGGGCCTGGTTATAAGAAACTCTTT. Its protein product is CATWDGPGYKKLF.

This rearrangement joins TRGV2 to TRGJ1 or TRGJ2. As TCRdb names no J gene, one was assigned here on the basis of a DNA match to germline. V trimming: 0 bases; J trimming: 2 bases; junction bases outside the gene matches: 4. CDR3 length: 14 residues. Per germline, CDR1 EGSNGY and CDR2 YDSYNSKV. The CDR3 nucleotides are TGTGCCACCTGGGACGGGCGCCATTATTATAAGAAACTCTTT. Amino acids: CATWDGRHYYKKLF.

TRGV2 is the V gene, and the J gene was not called. The CDR3 is 10 residues long. Germline CDR1 EGSNGY, CDR2 YDSYNSKV. The CDR3 DNA sequence: TGTGCCACCTGGGACGGGACTCGACTCTTT. It specifies CATWDGTRLF.

This clone was detected only a few times. The sample has other DNA sequences that encode this CDR3 too. The chain uses TRGV9 and TRGJP. The J gene, absent from TCRdb, was called here by matching the DNA to germline. Germline V gene sequence: CDR1 GITISATS, CDR2 ISYDGTV (reference sequence). The CDR3 is made up of 15 amino acids. The V gene end was trimmed by 2 bases and the J gene end by 7 bases; junction bases not matched to a gene: 2. In DNA form, the CDR3 reads TGTGCCTTGTGGGAGGGGGAGTTGGGCAAAAAAATCAAGGTATTT. Protein: CALWEGELGKKIKVF.

The chain uses TRGV3 and TRGJ1 or TRGJ2. Assignment of the J gene here rests on matching the DNA to germline, because TCRdb gives none. The CDR3 runs 11 residues. CDR1 is VTNTFY and CDR2 is YDVSTARD in the germline V gene (reference sequence). V shed 0 bases, J shed 10 bases, and the junction held 3 bases outside the gene matches. Written as DNA, the CDR3 is TGTGCCACCTGGGACAGGCGAAAGAAACTCTTT. Translated, it gives CATWDRRKKLF.

The genes are TRGV9 and TRGJP. TCRdb offers no J gene call, so here the DNA was matched to germline to obtain one. The CDR3 contains 19 residues. Unmatched junction bases numbered 14, after V lost 4 bases and J lost 5 bases. Looked up from germline, CDR1 is GITISATS and CDR2 is ISYDGTV (reference sequence). For the CDR3, the DNA is TGTGCCTTGTGGGACCCAATCAAAAAAAAAGAGTTGGGCAAAAAAATCAAGGTATTT. Translating it yields CALWDPIKKKELGKKIKVF.